A selection of T cell receptor beta chains follows, all from one sample in a study of blood T cell repertoires in COVID-19. Sequencing was performed with immunoSEQ multiplex PCR; in TCRdb, only in-frame clones are kept and a portion is missing. Found here are 110,000 to 150,000 clones, 80% to 90% of them singletons; the top ten hold roughly 10%. The specimen sequenced was peripheral blood. The receptor set was obtained from a man aged 60 to 75 with active or convalescent COVID-19. Both conserved end residues are part of each CDR3. A D gene is named only where the DNA matches it firmly. A row's size may be missing; if present it is once, few, many or a size class.

clone_size	v_call	j_call	d_call	cdr3_nt	cdr3_aa
-	TRBV18	TRBJ2-5	TRBD2	TGTGCCAGCTCACCACGGGGGGGAGAAGCCCAGTACTTC	CASSPRGGEAQYF
-	TRBV6-5	TRBJ1-5	-	TGTGCCAGCAGTTACTCGTCTCAAGGGGGCAATCAGCCCCAGCATTTT	CASSYSSQGGNQPQHF
-	TRBV19	TRBJ1-4	TRBD1	TGTGCCAGTAGTACCGGACAGGGGAGAAATGAAAAACTGTTTTTT	CASSTGQGRNEKLFF
once	TRBV6-2/TRBV6-3	TRBJ1-1	-	TGTGCCAGCAGTTACCCGAGCGGGAAAACGGGCACTGAAGCTTTCTTT	CASSYPSGKTGTEAFF
-	TRBV18	TRBJ1-1	-	TGTGCCAGCTCACCCTTCTTGACAGCGAACACTGAAGCTTTCTTT	CASSPFLTANTEAFF
-	TRBV4-3	TRBJ1-5	-	TGCGCCAGCAGCCAAGATCAGATTCAGCCCCAGCATTTT	CASSQDQIQPQHF
-	TRBV6-2/TRBV6-3	TRBJ2-1	TRBD2	TGTGCCAGCAGTTGGCATACTAGCGGGGCCCCAGGCGATGAGCAGTTCTTC	CASSWHTSGAPGDEQFF
-	TRBV5-4	TRBJ1-4	TRBD1	TGTGCCAGCAGCATTGCAGGGGGAAGTCGTGAAAAACTGTTTTTT	CASSIAGGSREKLFF
-	TRBV3-1/TRBV3-2	TRBJ2-1	TRBD2	TGTGCCAGCAGCGCCGCTAGCGGGAGTAGTGAGCAGTTCTTC	CASSAASGSSEQFF
-	TRBV25-1	TRBJ1-2	-	TGTGCCAGCAGCAAAACGGGAGGGGCGCTGAATGGCTACACCTTC	CASSKTGGALNGYTF
-	TRBV5-1	TRBJ2-7	TRBD1	TGCGCCAGCAGCGCGGGACAGGAGGGGCAGTACTTC	CASSAGQEGQYF
-	TRBV2	TRBJ2-2	-	TGTGCCAGCAGTGGGACATTGAACACCGGGGAGCTGTTTTTT	CASSGTLNTGELFF
-	TRBV5-1	TRBJ1-1	-	TGCGCCAGCAGCCGGGGAGCAGGGGTATCCACTGAAGCTTTCTTT	CASSRGAGVSTEAFF
once	TRBV15	TRBJ1-4	-	TGTGCCACCAGCAGAGATGCCGGGAAACTGTTTTTT	CATSRDAGKLFF
-	TRBV18	TRBJ2-1	-	TGTGCCAGCTCACCCAGTTGGACAGCCGATGAGCAGTTCTTC	CASSPSWTADEQFF
-	TRBV10-1	TRBJ2-3	-	TGCGCCAGCAGCAATAACAGGGTAACAGATACGCAGTATTTT	CASSNNRVTDTQYF
once	TRBV5-1	TRBJ1-4	-	TGCGCCAGCAGCTTGGACAGCCCTAATGAAAAACTGTTTTTT	CASSLDSPNEKLFF
-	TRBV5-8	TRBJ1-3	TRBD1	TGTGCCAGCAGCTTGTGGGACAGAGCTGGAAACACCATATATTTT	CASSLWDRAGNTIYF
-	TRBV4-1	TRBJ2-7	-	TGCGCCAGCAGCCAAGAGGCAATACCTGACGAGCAGTACTTC	CASSQEAIPDEQYF
-	TRBV6-2/TRBV6-3	TRBJ1-1	-	TGTGCCAGCAGTTACGTTATGAACACTGAAGCTTTCTTT	CASSYVMNTEAFF
-	TRBV4-1	TRBJ2-1	-	TGCGCCAGCAGCCGGAGTCCGGATTCCTACAATGAGCAGTTCTTC	CASSRSPDSYNEQFF
-	TRBV5-1	TRBJ2-3	TRBD2	TGCGCCAGCAGCTTGACTAGCGGGACCACAGATACGCAGTATTTT	CASSLTSGTTDTQYF
-	TRBV7-2	TRBJ2-3	-	TGTGCCAGCAGCTTATTAGACGGGAAAAACACAGATACGCAGTATTTT	CASSLLDGKNTDTQYF
-	TRBV24-1	TRBJ2-3	TRBD2	TGTGCCACCAGTGATTTAGGTGCAACTAGCGGGAGTCCAGATACGCAGTATTTT	CATSDLGATSGSPDTQYF
-	TRBV18	TRBJ2-1	TRBD1	TGTGCCAGCTCACCAGGGACAGGAATATTCAATGAGCAGTTCTTC	CASSPGTGIFNEQFF
-	TRBV7-8	TRBJ2-5	-	TGTGCCAGCAGCCCACCTCGGTGGGACTACCAAGAGACCCAGTACTTC	CASSPPRWDYQETQYF
few	TRBV4-1	TRBJ1-6	TRBD1	TGCGCCAGCAGCCTCGGACAGGGGCAGGATTCACCCCTCCACTTT	CASSLGQGQDSPLHF
few	TRBV2	TRBJ1-2	TRBD1	TGTGCCAGCAGTCTACAGGGGGCGGGAGGCTACACCTTC	CASSLQGAGGYTF
-	TRBV3-1/TRBV3-2	TRBJ2-5	TRBD2	TGTGCCAGCAGCCAAGATCTCACTAGCGGGTTACAAGAGACCCAGTACTTC	CASSQDLTSGLQETQYF
-	TRBV9	TRBJ2-1	-	TGTGCCAGCAGCGTCTTCTCCCGGGACAATGAGCAGTTCTTC	CASSVFSRDNEQFF
-	TRBV10-1	TRBJ2-7	TRBD2	TGCGCCAGCAGCCCCGGGACTAGCTACTACGAGCAGTACTTC	CASSPGTSYYEQYF
-	TRBV18	TRBJ1-1	-	TGTGCCAGCTCACCGGATCAGGGTGGCACTGAAGCTTTCTTT	CASSPDQGGTEAFF
-	TRBV6-5	TRBJ1-2	-	TGTGCCAGCAGTCCGACAGGAGAGTATGGCTACACCTTC	CASSPTGEYGYTF